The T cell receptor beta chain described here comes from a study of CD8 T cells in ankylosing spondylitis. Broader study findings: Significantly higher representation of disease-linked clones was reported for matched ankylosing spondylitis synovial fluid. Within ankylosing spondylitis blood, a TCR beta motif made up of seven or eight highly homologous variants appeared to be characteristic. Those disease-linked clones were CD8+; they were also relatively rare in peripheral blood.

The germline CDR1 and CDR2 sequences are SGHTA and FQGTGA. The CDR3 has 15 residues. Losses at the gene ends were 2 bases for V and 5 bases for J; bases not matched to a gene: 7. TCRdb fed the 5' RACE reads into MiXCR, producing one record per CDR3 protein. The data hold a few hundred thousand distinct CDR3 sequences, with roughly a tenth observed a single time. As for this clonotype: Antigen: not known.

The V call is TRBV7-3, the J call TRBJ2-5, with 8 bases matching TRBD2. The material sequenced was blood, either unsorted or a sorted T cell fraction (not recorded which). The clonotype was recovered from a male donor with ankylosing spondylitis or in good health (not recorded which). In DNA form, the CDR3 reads TGTGCCAGCAGCTTAGAAACGGGGGGGCGGGAGACCCAGTACTTC. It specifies CASSLETGGRETQYF. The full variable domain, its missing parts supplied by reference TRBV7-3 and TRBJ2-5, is GAGVSQTPSNKVTEKGKYVELRCDPISGHTALYWYRQSLGQGPEFLIYFQGTGAADDSGLPNDRFFAVRPEGSVSTLKIQRTERGDSAVYLCASSLETGGRETQYFGPGTRLLVL.